This paragraph reports one T cell receptor (beta chain). Its target is unknown. The repertoire was sequenced with immunoSEQ multiplex PCR; TCRdb's copy has only in-frame clones and lacks some. The profile shows around 2.5 million clones, approximately 94% of them singletons. The sample belongs to a study of shared clonotypes between healthy human individuals. As for the study in general: A donor's plate count was three for CD4 naive and three for CD4 memory; CD8 naive had two and CD8 memory one.

Germline loops: CDR1 MNHEY, CDR2 SMNVEV (reference sequence). The CDR3 covers 16 residues. The trim removed 6 bases at V and 4 bases at J, leaving 14 bases unmatched. Donors included only healthy HIV-negative adults lacking recent acute infections or vaccinations. General study points: Large sequencing depth failed to make sorted-subset sequencing complete, rarefaction showed. Exclusively blood specimens were collected; tissue repertoires likely differ.

Sequencing input: naive CD4+ T cells from PBMCs. Indicated subset: CD45RA+ positively selected. The sequence was collected from a man between 18 and 29 years old in good health. Some clones in this sample may be carry-over from other donors' samples. V and J are TRBV27 and TRBJ1-1; 7 bases align to TRBD1. The CDR3 is CASRANPGQKGTEAFF. The CDR3, as DNA: TGTGCCAGCAGAGCCAACCCGGGACAGAAGGGCACTGAAGCTTTCTTT.